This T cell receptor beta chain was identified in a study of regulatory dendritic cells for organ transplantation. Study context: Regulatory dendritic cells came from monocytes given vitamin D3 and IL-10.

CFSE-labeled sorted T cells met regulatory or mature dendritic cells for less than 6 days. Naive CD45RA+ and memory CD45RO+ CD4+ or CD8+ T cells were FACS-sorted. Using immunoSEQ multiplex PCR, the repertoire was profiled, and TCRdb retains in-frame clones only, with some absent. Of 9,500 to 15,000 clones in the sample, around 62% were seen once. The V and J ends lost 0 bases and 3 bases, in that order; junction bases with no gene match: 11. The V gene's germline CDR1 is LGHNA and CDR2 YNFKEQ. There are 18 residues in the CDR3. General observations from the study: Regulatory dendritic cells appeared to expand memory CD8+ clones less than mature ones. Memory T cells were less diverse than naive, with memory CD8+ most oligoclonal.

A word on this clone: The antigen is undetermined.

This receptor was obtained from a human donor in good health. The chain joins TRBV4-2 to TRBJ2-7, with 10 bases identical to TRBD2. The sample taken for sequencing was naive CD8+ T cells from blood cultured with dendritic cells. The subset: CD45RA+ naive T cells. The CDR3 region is CASSQDPAAGGFSYEQYF. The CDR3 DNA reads TGTGCCAGCAGCCAAGATCCCGCAGCGGGGGGGTTCAGCTACGAGCAGTACTTC.